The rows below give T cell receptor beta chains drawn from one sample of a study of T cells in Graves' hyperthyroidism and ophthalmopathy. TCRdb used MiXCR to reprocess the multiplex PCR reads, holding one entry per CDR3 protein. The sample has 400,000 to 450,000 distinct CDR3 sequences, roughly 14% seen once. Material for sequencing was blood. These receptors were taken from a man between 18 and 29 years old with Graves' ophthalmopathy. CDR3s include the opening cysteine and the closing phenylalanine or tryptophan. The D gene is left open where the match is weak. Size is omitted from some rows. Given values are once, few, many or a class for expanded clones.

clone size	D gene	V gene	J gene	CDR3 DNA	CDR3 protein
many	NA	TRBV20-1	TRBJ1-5	TGCAGTGCTAGCCTAACGCCCGGGAAGCCCCAGCATTTT	CSASLTPGKPQHF
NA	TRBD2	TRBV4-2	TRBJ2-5	TGTGCCAGCAGCCAAGATAGGATAGCGGGAGGTCTCGAGACCCAGTACTTC	CASSQDRIAGGLETQYF
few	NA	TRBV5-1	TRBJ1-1	TGCGCCAGCAGCTTGCCCAGGGCGAACACTGAAGCTTTCTTT	CASSLPRANTEAFF
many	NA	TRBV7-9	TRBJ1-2	TGTGCCAGCAGAGCAAGGACTAACTATGGCTACACCTTC	CASRARTNYGYTF
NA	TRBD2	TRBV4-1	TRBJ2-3	TGCGCCAGCAGCCGCTTAGGGACTAGAAGAACAGATACGCAGTATTTT	CASSRLGTRRTDTQYF
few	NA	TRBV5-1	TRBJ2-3	TGCGCCAGCAGCTTGGGGACTCAGCCCTACACAGATACGCAGTATTTT	CASSLGTQPYTDTQYF
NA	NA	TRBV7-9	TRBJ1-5	TGTGCCAGCAGCCTCGGATTAGCGGAGCAGCCCCAGCATTTT	CASSLGLAEQPQHF
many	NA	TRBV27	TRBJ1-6	TGTGCCAGCAGTCCGTTATACGCCTCAGGGTATAATTCACCCCTCCACTTT	CASSPLYASGYNSPLHF
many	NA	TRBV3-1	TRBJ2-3	TGTGCCAGCAGCCCCCCCTACACAGATACGCAGTATTTT	CASSPPYTDTQYF
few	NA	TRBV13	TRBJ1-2	TGTGCCAGCAGCTTAATGGGGATCCATGGCTACACCTTC	CASSLMGIHGYTF
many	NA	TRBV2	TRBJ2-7	TGTGCCAGCAAGAAAGCGGGCCTTTACGAGCAGTACTTC	CASKKAGLYEQYF
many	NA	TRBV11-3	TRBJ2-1	TGTGCCAGCAGCCAGGGCAATGAGCAGTTCTTC	CASSQGNEQFF
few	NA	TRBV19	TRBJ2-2	TGTGCCAGTAGTATTGCCGGGGAGCTGTTTTTT	CASSIAGELFF
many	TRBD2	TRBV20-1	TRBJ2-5	TGCAGTGCTGATCGGGACTACCCCCAAGAGACCCAGTACTTC	CSADRDYPQETQYF
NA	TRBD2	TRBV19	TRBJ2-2	TGTGCCAGTAGTATAGAGACTAGCGGGAGGACCGGGGAGCTGTTTTTT	CASSIETSGRTGELFF
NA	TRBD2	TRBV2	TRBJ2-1	TGTGCCAGCAGTGACACTAGCGGGAGGGCCACATACAATGAGCAGTTCTTC	CASSDTSGRATYNEQFF
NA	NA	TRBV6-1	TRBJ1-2	TGTGCCAGCAGTTACCGAGGCGATAGGGATGGCTACACCTTC	CASSYRGDRDGYTF
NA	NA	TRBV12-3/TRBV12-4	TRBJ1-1	TGTGCCAGCAGCTCCCCCTTGGACGGGAACACTGAAGCTTTCTTT	CASSSPLDGNTEAFF
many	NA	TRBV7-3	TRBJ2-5	TGTGCCAGCAGCTTAATGCCGGACCAAGAGACCCAGTACTTC	CASSLMPDQETQYF
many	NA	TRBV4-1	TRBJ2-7	TGCGCCAGCAGCCAAGGAGAGGGACGGAGGGCCTACTCCTACGAGCAGTACTTC	CASSQGEGRRAYSYEQYF